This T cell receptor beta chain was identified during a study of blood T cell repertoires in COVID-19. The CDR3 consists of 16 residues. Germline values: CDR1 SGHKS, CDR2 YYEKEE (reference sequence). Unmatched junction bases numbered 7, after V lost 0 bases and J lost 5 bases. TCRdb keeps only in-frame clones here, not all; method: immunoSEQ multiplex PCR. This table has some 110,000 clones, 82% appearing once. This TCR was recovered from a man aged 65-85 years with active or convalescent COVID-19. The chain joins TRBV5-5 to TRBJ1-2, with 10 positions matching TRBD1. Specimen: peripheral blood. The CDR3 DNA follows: TGTGCCAGCAGCTTGGAAGGCGGGACAGGGGTTTATGGCTACACCTTC. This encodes CASSLEGGTGVYGYTF.